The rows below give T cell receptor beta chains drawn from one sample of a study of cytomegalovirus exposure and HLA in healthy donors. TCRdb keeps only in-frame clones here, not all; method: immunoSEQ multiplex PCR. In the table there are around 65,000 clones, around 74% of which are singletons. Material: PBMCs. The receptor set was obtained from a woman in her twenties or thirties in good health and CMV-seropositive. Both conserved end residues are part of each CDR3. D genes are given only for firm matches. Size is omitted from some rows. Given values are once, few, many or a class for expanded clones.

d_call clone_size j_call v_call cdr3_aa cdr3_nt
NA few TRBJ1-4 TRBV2 CASRLRGEKLFF TGTGCCAGCCGCCTGAGAGGGGAAAAACTGTTTTTT
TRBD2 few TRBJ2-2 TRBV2 CASGAGGNTGELFF TGTGCCAGCGGAGCGGGGGGGAACACCGGGGAGCTGTTTTTT
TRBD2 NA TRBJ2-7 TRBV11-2 CASSFQRGGTAREQYF TGTGCCAGCAGCTTTCAGCGGGGGGGGACAGCCCGGGAGCAGTACTTC
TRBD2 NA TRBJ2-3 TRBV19 CASSISSGTTDTQYF TGTGCCAGTAGTATTTCTAGCGGGACCACAGATACGCAGTATTTT
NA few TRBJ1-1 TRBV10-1 CASSADMNTEAFF TGCGCCAGCAGCGCAGACATGAACACTGAAGCTTTCTTT
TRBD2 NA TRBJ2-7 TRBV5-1 CASSRTSGKTHEQYF TGCGCCAGCAGCCGCACCAGCGGGAAGACCCACGAGCAGTACTTC
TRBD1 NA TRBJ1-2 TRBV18 CASSPPTGGNYGYTF TGTGCCAGCTCGCCCCCGACAGGGGGTAATTATGGCTACACCTTC
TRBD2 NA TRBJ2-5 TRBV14 CASSQPSGTSGSPETQYF TGTGCCAGCAGCCAACCCTCCGGGACTAGCGGGAGTCCTGAGACCCAGTACTTC
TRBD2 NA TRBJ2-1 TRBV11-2 CASSSQAGRLDEQFF TGTGCCAGCAGCTCCCAAGCGGGACGTCTGGATGAGCAGTTCTTC
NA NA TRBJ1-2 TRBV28 CASSFLNYGYTF TGTGCCAGCAGTTTTCTCAACTATGGCTACACCTTC
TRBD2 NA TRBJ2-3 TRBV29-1 CSVGILAGTPDTQYF TGCAGCGTTGGGATACTAGCGGGAACCCCAGATACGCAGTATTTT
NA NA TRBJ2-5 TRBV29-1 CSVGLGGYGETQYF TGCAGCGTGGGCCTTGGAGGATACGGTGAGACCCAGTACTTC
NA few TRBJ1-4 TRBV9 CASSVAGTPGREKLFF TGTGCCAGCAGCGTCGCCGGGACACCGGGGCGAGAAAAACTGTTTTTT
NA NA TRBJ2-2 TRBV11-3 CASSGRVGELFF TGTGCCAGCAGCGGGCGGGTCGGGGAGCTGTTTTTT
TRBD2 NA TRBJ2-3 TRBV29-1 CSVAPGTSGSGTDTQYF TGCAGCGTTGCCCCCGGGACTAGCGGGAGCGGCACAGATACGCAGTATTTT
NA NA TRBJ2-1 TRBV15 CATSGPGIGNNEQFF TGTGCCACCAGCGGACCAGGGATCGGCAACAATGAGCAGTTCTTC
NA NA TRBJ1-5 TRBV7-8 CASSLEMGATGQPQHF TGTGCCAGCAGCTTAGAGATGGGGGCGACGGGTCAGCCCCAGCATTTT
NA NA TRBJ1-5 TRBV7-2 CASSLDGDLEYF TGTGCCAGCAGCTTAGACGGGGATCTGGAGTATTTT
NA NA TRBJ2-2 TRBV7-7 CASSSGGGELFF TGTGCTAGCAGCTCCGGGGGCGGGGAGCTGTTTTTT
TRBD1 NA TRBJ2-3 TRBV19 CASSNDRGKTDTQYF TGTGCCAGTAGTAACGACAGGGGGAAAACAGATACGCAGTATTTT
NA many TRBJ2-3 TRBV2 CASSEPGTDTQYF TGTGCCAGCAGTGAACCCGGCACAGATACGCAGTATTTT
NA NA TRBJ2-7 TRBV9 CASSGGGTNGYEQYF TGTGCCAGCAGCGGGGGCGGAACGAACGGCTACGAGCAGTACTTC
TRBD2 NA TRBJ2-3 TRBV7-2 CASSLAAGGPLSDTQYF TGTGCCAGCAGCTTAGCAGCGGGAGGGCCGCTATCAGATACGCAGTATTTT
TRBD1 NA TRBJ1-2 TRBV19 CASSILTRDSYGYTF TGTGCCAGTAGTATCTTGACCCGGGACAGTTACGGCTACACCTTC
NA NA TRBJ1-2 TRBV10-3 CAISESGSPLYGYTF TGTGCCATCAGTGAATCAGGCAGCCCACTCTATGGCTACACCTTC
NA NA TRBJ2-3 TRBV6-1 CASSPDTWTDTQYF TGTGCCAGCAGTCCAGATACGTGGACAGATACGCAGTATTTT
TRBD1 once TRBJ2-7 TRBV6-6 CASSYSRQGKHEQYF TGTGCCAGCAGTTACTCTCGACAGGGGAAACACGAGCAGTACTTC
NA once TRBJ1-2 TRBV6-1 CASSEAEAVNYGYTF TGTGCCAGCAGTGAAGCCGAGGCAGTTAACTATGGCTACACCTTC
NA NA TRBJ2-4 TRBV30 CAWSGPGDIQYF TGTGCCTGGAGTGGGCCAGGGGACATTCAGTACTTC
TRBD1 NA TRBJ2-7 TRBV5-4 CASHDRGSAYEQYF TGTGCCAGCCATGACAGGGGAAGCGCCTACGAGCAGTACTTC
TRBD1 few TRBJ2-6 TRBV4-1 CASSHQSQGAGGANVLTF TGCGCCAGCAGCCATCAATCCCAGGGGGCGGGTGGGGCCAACGTCCTGACTTTC
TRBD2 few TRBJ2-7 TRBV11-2 CASSLGLAGSYEQYF TGTGCCAGCAGCTTGGGACTAGCGGGGTCCTACGAGCAGTACTTC
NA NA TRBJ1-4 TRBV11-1 CASSPRRVGTNEKLFF TGTGCCAGCAGCCCCCGACGGGTCGGAACTAATGAAAAACTGTTTTTT
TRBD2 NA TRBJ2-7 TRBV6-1 CASRILTSGSYEQYF TGTGCCAGCAGGATCCTGACTAGCGGGTCCTACGAGCAGTACTTC
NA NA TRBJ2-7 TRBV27 CASSFSRSYEQYF TGTGCCAGCAGTTTTTCCAGGTCTTACGAGCAGTACTTC
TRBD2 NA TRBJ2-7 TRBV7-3 CASSPGLAGGYEQYF TGTGCCAGCAGCCCGGGACTAGCGGGAGGTTACGAGCAGTACTTC
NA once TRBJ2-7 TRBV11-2 CASSSSGEQYF TGTGCCAGCAGCTCGTCGGGGGAGCAGTACTTC
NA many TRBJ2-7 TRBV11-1 CASSLSSGYEQYF TGTGCCAGCAGCTTGTCTAGTGGGTACGAGCAGTACTTC
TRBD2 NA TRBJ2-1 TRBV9 CASSPGGGLASNEQFF TGTGCCAGCAGCCCGGGGGGCGGACTAGCATCCAATGAGCAGTTCTTC
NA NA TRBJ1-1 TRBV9 CASSVGRGGVNTEAFF TGTGCCAGCAGCGTAGGACGGGGGGGCGTGAACACTGAAGCTTTCTTT
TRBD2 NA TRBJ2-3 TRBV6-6 CASRKTSGTDTQYF TGTGCCAGCAGGAAGACTAGCGGCACAGATACGCAGTATTTT
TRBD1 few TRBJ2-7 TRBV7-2 CASSVQSGQGSYEQYF TGTGCCAGCAGCGTACAATCGGGACAGGGCTCCTACGAGCAGTACTTC
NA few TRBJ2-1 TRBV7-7 CASSLGASVEQFF TGTGCTAGCAGCTTAGGGGCGAGTGTTGAGCAGTTCTTC
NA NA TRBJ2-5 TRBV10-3 CAISESRGGVETQYF TGTGCCATCAGTGAGTCGAGGGGGGGCGTTGAGACCCAGTACTTC
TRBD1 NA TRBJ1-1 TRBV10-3 CAISESRGRHTEAFF TGTGCCATCAGTGAGTCGAGGGGGCGGCACACTGAAGCTTTCTTT
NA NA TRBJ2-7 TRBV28 CASSVTGPLLGQYF TGTGCCAGCAGTGTGACAGGCCCCCTCCTTGGGCAGTACTTC
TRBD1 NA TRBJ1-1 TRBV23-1 CASSQSGQWNTEAFF TGCGCCAGCAGTCAATCGGGACAGTGGAACACTGAAGCTTTCTTT